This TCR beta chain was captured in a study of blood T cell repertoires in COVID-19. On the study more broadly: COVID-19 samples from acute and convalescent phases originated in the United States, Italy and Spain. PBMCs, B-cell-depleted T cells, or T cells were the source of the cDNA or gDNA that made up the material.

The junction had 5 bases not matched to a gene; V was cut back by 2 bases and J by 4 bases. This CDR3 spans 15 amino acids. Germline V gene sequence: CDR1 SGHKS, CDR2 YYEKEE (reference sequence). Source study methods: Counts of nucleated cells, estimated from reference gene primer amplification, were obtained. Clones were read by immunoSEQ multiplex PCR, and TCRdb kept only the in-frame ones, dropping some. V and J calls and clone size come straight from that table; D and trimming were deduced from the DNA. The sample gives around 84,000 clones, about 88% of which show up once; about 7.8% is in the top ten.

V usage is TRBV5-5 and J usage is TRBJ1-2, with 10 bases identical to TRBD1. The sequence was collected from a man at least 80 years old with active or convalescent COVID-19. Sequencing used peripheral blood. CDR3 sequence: CASSLGQGDGYGYTF. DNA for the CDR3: TGTGCCAGCAGCTTAGGACAGGGGGACGGCTATGGCTACACCTTC.